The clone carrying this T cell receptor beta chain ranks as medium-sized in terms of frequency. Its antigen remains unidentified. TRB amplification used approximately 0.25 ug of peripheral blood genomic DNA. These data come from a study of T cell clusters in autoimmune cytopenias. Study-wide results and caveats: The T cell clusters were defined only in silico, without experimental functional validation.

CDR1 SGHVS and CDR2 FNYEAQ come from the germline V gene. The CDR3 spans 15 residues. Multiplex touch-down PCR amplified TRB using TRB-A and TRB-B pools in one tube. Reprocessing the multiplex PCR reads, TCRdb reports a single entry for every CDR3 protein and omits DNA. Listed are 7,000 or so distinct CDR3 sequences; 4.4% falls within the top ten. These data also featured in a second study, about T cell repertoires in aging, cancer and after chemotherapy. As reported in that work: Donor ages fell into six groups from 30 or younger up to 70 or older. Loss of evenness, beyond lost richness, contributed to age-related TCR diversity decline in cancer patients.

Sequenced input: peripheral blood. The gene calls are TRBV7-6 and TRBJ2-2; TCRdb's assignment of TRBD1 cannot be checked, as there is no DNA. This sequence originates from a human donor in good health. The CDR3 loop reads CASSSYRSNTGELFF. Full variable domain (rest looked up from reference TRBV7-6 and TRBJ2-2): GAGVSQSPRYKVTKRGQDVALRCDPISGHVSLYWYRQALGQGPEFLTYFNYEAQQDKSGLPNDRFSAERPEGSISTLTIQRTEQRDSAMYRCASSSYRSNTGELFFGEGSRLTVL.